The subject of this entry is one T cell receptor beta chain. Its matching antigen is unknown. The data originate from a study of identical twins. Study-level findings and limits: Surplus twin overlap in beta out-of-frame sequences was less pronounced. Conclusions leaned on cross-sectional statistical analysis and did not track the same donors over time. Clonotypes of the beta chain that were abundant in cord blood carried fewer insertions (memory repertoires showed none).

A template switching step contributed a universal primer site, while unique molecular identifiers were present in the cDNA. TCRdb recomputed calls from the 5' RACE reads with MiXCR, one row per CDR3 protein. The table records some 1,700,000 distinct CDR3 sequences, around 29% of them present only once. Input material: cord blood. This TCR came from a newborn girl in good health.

DNA for the CDR3: TGCAGTGCTAGGCGCACCGGGACATCGGGCAATGAGCAGTTCTTC. Protein: CSARRTGTSGNEQFF. This chain uses TRBV20-1 with TRBJ2-1, with D possibly being TRBD1 (6 bases). Germline-derived CDR1 and CDR2 are DFQATT and SNEGSKA (reference sequence). This CDR3 has 15 residues. V lost 3 bases, J lost 6 bases, and 18 bases lay in between.